The 18 T cell receptor beta chains presented below share a single source sample, sequenced in a study of beta chain features in type 1 diabetes. Study-wide results and caveats: Researchers report that Type 1 diabetes patients had moderately but significantly shorter TCRB CDR3s across all four CD4+ subsets.

Expressed TCRB transcripts were sequenced, since all the RNA that had been isolated was reverse transcribed. Profiled with immunoSEQ multiplex PCR; TCRdb holds only in-frame clones, not every one. This sample has a few hundred thousand clones, with 8.5% to 10% found just once. Antigens of these TCRs are unknown. Sequencing used central memory CD4+ T cells from blood. The origin of the receptors is a man aged 25-40 years with type 1 diabetes.

This clone was counted a few times. The V gene is TRBV7-9, the J gene TRBJ1-1; no firm D call. The germline V and J ends were trimmed by 2 bases and 8 bases, with 15 bases remaining between them. Germline CDR1 reads SEHNR; CDR2 reads FQNEAQ (reference sequence). The CDR3 has 14 amino acids. CDR3 coding DNA: TGTGCCAGCAGCTTACGTCGGGCAGGTGGCGAAGCTTTCTTT. The encoded protein is CASSLRRAGGEAFF.

Concerning this clone itself: Other DNA sequences of this sample code for an identical CDR3. The genes are TRBV18 and TRBJ1-4, with a possible D match to TRBD1 (5 bases). CDR1 is KGHSH, CDR2 LQKENI, per germline. The CDR3 consists of 16 residues. Trimming pared 3 bases from V and 5 bases from J, leaving 16 bases between. The CDR3 sequence: CASSPRGGTRNEKLFF. CDR3 nucleotides: TGTGCCAGCTCACCCCGTGGCGGGACGCGGAATGAAAAACTGTTTTTT.

The V and J genes are TRBV18 and TRBJ2-5; 7 positions match TRBD1. Germline values: CDR1 KGHSH, CDR2 LQKENI. Trimming removed 5 bases from V and 2 bases from J; junction bases left unmatched: 5. The CDR3 length is 14 residues. CDR3 nucleotides: TGTGCCAGCTCAATACCGGGACAGCAAGAGACCCAGTACTTC. Protein sequence: CASSIPGQQETQYF.

The V and J genes are TRBV11-3 and TRBJ2-3; the D is unclear. Germline lookup yields CDR1 SGHNT and CDR2 YENEEA. The CDR3 has 13 residues. Trimming took off 0 bases at V and 5 bases at J, with 6 bases between the two ends. This CDR3 reads CASSLDVGDTQYF. DNA of the CDR3: TGTGCCAGCAGCTTAGATGTGGGAGATACGCAGTATTTT. Full variable domain (rest looked up from reference TRBV11-3 and TRBJ2-3): EAGVVQSPRYKIIEKKQPVAFWCNPISGHNTLYWYLQNLGQGPELLIRYENEEAVDDSQLPKDRFSAERLKGVDSTLKIQPAELGDSAVYLCASSLDVGDTQYFGPGTRLTVL.

This clone was seen more than once but under ten times. The same CDR3 can be traced to other DNA sequences in this sample. The chain uses TRBV7-3 and TRBJ1-1; TRBD1 matches 9 bases. This CDR3 spans 14 amino acids. The V segment lost 5 bases and the J segment 5 bases; nucleotides outside the gene matches: 6. Germline CDR1 and CDR2: SGHTA and FQGTGA. CDR3 sequence: CASSLGQGRTEAFF. The CDR3, as DNA: TGTGCCAGCAGCCTCGGACAGGGGAGGACTGAAGCTTTCTTT.

This clone was seen at least ten times. Other DNA variants within this sample encode the same CDR3. The rearrangement links TRBV18 to TRBJ2-1; 9 bases line up with TRBD1. The CDR3 has 15 residues. V shed 3 bases, J shed 2 bases, and the junction held 2 bases outside the gene matches. Germline V CDR1 and CDR2: KGHSH, LQKENI. DNA for the CDR3: TGTGCCAGCTCACCGGGACAGGGCACCTACAATGAGCAGTTCTTC. Its translation: CASSPGQGTYNEQFF.

The chain joins TRBV5-5 to TRBJ2-7; possibly TRBD2 for D (6 bases). Trimming pared 4 bases from V and 0 bases from J, leaving 17 bases between. Germline-derived CDR1 and CDR2 are SGHKS and YYEKEE (reference sequence). The CDR3 length is 16 residues. DNA for the CDR3: TGTGCCAGCAGCCAAGCCCTAGCGACCAGCTCCTACGAGCAGTACTTC. This encodes CASSQALATSSYEQYF.

This clone was seen only a few times. The genes are TRBV28 and TRBJ2-7; D not certain. CDR3 length equals 15 residues. Trimming took 4 bases from V and 6 from J, leaving 19 bases between them. Germline CDR1 and CDR2: MDHEN and SYDVKM. The CDR3 sequence is CASSSPGFQLGEQYF. The CDR3, as DNA: TGTGCCAGCAGTTCCCCGGGCTTTCAGCTGGGCGAGCAGTACTTC.

A note on this clone: One end of the junction fails to match germline, which may point to a read error. The chain couples TRBV10-3 to TRBJ2-1; D call uncertain. The germline V gene encodes CDR1 ENHRY and CDR2 SYGVKD. The CDR3 runs 13 residues. The CDR3 is CASSYSRLNEQFF. The CDR3 nucleotides are TGTGCCAGCAGTTACTCACGTCTAAATGAGCAGTTCTTC.

This clone was observed at least ten times. The DNA of the CDR3 is TGTGCCACTACTCGCGGTTTGACTAGCACAGATACGCAGTATTTT. This gives the protein CATTRGLTSTDTQYF. The J gene is TRBJ2-3, the V gene TRBV19; D uncertain. The CDR3 runs to 15 residues. Trimming removed 10 bases from V and 0 bases from J, with 17 bases in between. Germline assignment: CDR1 LNHDA and CDR2 SQIVND (reference sequence).

In its sample, this clone was seen once. The chain joins TRBV5-1 to TRBJ1-4, with 9 bases aligning to TRBD1. The trim removed 0 bases at V and 10 bases at J, leaving 13 bases unmatched. Germline lookup yields CDR1 SGHRS and CDR2 YFSETQ. CDR3 length: 17 amino acids. The CDR3 DNA sequence: TGCGCCAGCAGCTTGGCCCCCTGGACAGGGGATTCAGGAAAACTGTTTTTT. The encoded protein is CASSLAPWTGDSGKLFF.

The chain has TRBV29-1 and TRBJ2-5; D unresolved. The DNA end favors TRBJ2-7, so the J call may be wrong. CDR1 and CDR2 (germline): SQVTM, ANQGSEA. This CDR3 has 11 amino acids. The DNA for the CDR3 is TGCAGCGCTACCCTTCCCTACGAGCAGTACTTC. This gives the protein CSATLPYEQYF.

The V call is TRBV7-2, the J call TRBJ1-2; tentative D call: TRBD1 (5 bases). The length of the CDR3 is 17 residues. Trimming cost V 8 bases and J 7 bases, with 29 bases left between them. Germline values: CDR1 SGHTA, CDR2 FQGNSA. CDR3 coding DNA: TGTGCCAGCTCAAGACGCCCAGGGTCGCCGGGGTATGTTGGCTACACCTTC. This sequence encodes CASSRRPGSPGYVGYTF.

This clone showed up just a few times. V usage is TRBV4-3 and J usage is TRBJ2-7, with 7 positions matching TRBD1. CDR3 length: 15 amino acids. Losses at the gene ends were 1 base for V and 4 bases for J; bases not matched to a gene: 7. The V gene's germline CDR1 is LGHNA and CDR2 YSLEER. This CDR3 reads CASSQAAGGTYEQYF. CDR3 sequence (DNA): TGCGCCAGCAGCCAAGCCGCAGGGGGAACATACGAGCAGTACTTC.

The rearrangement uses TRBV28 and TRBJ2-5; 11 positions match TRBD1. This CDR3 has 15 residues. V dropped 7 bases and J dropped 5; count of bases not matched to a gene: 9. Germline assignment: CDR1 MDHEN and CDR2 SYDVKM. The CDR3 region is CASTTGQGAWETQYF. In DNA, the CDR3 is TGTGCCAGCACCACCGGACAGGGGGCTTGGGAGACCCAGTACTTC.

Notes on this clone: Other DNA sequences in this sample translate to the same CDR3. This CDR3 reads CASSSGQGNQPQHF. For the CDR3, the DNA is TGTGCCAGCAGCTCAGGACAGGGCAATCAGCCCCAGCATTTT. The J gene is TRBJ1-5, the V gene TRBV28, with 7 bases identical to TRBD1. Germline-derived CDR1 and CDR2 are MDHEN and SYDVKM. V gave up 6 bases and J gave up 2 bases; unmatched junction bases: 4. CDR3 length: 14 residues.

The genes are TRBV7-3 and TRBJ2-5; D might be TRBD2 (5 bases). Trimming shortened V by 5 bases and J by 4 bases, and 11 bases separated the two germline ends. This CDR3 spans 13 amino acids. Germline V gives CDR1 SGHTA, CDR2 FQGTGA. CDR3 in DNA: TGTGCCAGCAGCCCAACTAGAGGAGAGACCCAGTACTTC. This encodes CASSPTRGETQYF.

The chain combines TRBV25-1 with TRBJ2-1; tentative D call: TRBD1 (5 bases). The CDR3 has 13 amino acids. Per germline, CDR1 MGHDK and CDR2 SYGVNS. Trimming cost V 5 bases and J 5 bases, with 10 bases left between them. CDR3 loop: CASSSQGNNEQFF. In DNA, the CDR3 is TGTGCCAGCAGTTCCCAGGGTAACAATGAGCAGTTCTTC.